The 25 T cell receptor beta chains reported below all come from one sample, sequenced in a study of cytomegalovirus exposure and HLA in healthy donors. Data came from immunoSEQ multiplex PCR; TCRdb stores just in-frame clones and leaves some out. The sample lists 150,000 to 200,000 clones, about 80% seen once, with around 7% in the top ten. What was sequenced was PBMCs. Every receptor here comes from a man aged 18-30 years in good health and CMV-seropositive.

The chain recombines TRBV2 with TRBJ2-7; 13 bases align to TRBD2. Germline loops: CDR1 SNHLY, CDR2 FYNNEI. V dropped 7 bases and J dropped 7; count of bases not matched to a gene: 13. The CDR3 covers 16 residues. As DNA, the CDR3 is TGTGCCAGCAAACCCATCCCCACTAGCGGGAGGGGGGAGCAGTACTTC. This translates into CASKPIPTSGRGEQYF.

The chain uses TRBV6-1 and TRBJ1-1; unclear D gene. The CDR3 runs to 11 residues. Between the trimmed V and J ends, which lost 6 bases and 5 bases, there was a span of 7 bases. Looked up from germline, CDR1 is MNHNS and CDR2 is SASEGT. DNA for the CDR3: TGTGCCAGCAGAGTCAGGACTGAAGCTTTCTTT. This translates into CASRVRTEAFF.

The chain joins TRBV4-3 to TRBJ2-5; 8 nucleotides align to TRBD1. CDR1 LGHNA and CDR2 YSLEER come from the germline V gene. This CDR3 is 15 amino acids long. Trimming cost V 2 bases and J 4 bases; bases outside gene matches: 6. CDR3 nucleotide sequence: TGCGCCAGCAGCCAACAGGGGGCGCTGGGAGAGACCCAGTACTTC. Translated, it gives CASSQQGALGETQYF.

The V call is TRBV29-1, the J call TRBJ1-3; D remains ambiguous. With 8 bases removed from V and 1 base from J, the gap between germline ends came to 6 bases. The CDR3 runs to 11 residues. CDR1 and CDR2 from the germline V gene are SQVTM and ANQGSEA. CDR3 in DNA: TGCAGCTCACAGTCTGGAAACACCATATATTTT. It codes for CSSQSGNTIYF.

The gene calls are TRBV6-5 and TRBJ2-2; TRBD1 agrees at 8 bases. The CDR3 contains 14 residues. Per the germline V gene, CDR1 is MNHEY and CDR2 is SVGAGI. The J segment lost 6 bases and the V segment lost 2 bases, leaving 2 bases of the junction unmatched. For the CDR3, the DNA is TGTGCCAGCAGTTACAGGACAGGGTCCGGGGAGCTGTTTTTT. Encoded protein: CASSYRTGSGELFF.

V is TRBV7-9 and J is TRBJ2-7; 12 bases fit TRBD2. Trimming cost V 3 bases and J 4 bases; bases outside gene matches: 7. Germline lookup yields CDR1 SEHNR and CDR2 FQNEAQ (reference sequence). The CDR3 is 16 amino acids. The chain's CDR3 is CASSFAKTSGSYEQYF. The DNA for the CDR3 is TGTGCCAGCAGCTTTGCGAAGACTAGCGGGAGTTACGAGCAGTACTTC.

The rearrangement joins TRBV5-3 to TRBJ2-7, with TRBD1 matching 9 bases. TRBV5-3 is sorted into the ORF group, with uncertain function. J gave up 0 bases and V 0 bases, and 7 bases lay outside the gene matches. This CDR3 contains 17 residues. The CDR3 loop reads CARSLGEKTGGSYEQYF. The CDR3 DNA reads TGTGCCAGAAGCTTGGGGGAGAAGACAGGGGGCTCCTACGAGCAGTACTTC.

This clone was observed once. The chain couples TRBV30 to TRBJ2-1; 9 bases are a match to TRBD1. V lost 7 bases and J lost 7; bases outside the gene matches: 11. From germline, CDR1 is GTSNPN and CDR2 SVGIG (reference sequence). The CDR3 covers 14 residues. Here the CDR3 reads CALQGALPGNEQFF. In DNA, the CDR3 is TGTGCCTTACAGGGGGCCCTCCCCGGAAATGAGCAGTTCTTC.

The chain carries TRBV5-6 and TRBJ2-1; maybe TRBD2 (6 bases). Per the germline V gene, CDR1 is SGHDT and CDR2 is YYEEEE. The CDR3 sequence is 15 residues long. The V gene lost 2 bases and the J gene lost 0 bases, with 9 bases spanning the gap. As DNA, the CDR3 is TGTGCCAGCAGCTTCGGGGGTGGCTCCTACAATGAGCAGTTCTTC. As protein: CASSFGGGSYNEQFF.

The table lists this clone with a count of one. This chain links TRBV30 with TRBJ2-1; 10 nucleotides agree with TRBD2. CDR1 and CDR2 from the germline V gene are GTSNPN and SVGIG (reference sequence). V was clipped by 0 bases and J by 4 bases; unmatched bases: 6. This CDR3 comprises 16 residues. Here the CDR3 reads CAWSVLTSGTYNEQFF. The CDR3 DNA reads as TGTGCCTGGAGTGTACTTACTAGCGGGACATACAATGAGCAGTTCTTC. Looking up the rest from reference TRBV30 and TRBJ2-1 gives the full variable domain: SQTIHQWPATLVQPVGSPLSLECTVEGTSNPNLYWYRQAAGRGLQLLFYSVGIGQISSEVPQNLSASRPQDRQFILSSKKLLLSDSGFYLCAWSVLTSGTYNEQFFGPGTRLTVL.

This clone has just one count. CDR3 in amino acids: CASLASGRHHTGELFF. The DNA for the CDR3 is TGTGCCAGTCTGGCCAGCGGGAGGCACCACACCGGGGAGCTGTTTTTT. The chain links TRBV19 to TRBJ2-2, with 9 bases lining up with TRBD2. The V segment lost 8 bases and the J segment 3 bases; nucleotides outside the gene matches: 10. This CDR3 region has 16 residues. Germline CDR1 LNHDA, CDR2 SQIVND (reference sequence).

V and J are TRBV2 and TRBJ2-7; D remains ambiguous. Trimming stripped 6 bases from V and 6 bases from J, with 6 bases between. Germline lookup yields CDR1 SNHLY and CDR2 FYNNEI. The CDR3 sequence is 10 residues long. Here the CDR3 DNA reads TGTGCCAGCAGGTTTCGCGAGCAGTACTTC. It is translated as CASRFREQYF.

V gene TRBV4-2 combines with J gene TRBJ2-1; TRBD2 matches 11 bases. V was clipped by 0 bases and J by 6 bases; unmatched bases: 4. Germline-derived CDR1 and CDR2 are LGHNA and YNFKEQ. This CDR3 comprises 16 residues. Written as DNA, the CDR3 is TGTGCCAGCAGCCAAGAGGGACTAGCGGAGACCAATGAGCAGTTCTTC. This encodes CASSQEGLAETNEQFF.

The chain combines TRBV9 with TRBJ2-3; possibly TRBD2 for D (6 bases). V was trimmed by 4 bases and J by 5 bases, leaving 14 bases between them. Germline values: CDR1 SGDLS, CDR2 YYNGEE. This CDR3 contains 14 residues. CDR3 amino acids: CASSRLAEGDTQYF. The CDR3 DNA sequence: TGTGCCAGCAGCCGTCTGGCGGAGGGAGATACGCAGTATTTT.

The CDR3 DNA reads TGTGCCAGCAGCCGGGGGTCGGTCCAGGGGGCTCAGCCCCAGCATTTT. This sequence encodes CASSRGSVQGAQPQHF. The chain carries TRBV5-6 and TRBJ1-5; 8 bases agree with TRBD1. Germline V gene lookup returns CDR1 SGHDT and CDR2 YYEEEE. The junction had 12 bases not matched to a gene; V was cut back by 4 bases and J by 6 bases. This CDR3 region has 16 residues.

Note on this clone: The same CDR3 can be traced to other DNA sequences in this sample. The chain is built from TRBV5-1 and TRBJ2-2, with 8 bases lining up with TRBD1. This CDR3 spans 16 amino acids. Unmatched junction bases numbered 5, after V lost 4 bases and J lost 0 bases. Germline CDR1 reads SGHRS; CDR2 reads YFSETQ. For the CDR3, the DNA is TGCGCCAGCAGCCTGGGGGGACAGGCGAACACCGGGGAGCTGTTTTTT. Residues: CASSLGGQANTGELFF.

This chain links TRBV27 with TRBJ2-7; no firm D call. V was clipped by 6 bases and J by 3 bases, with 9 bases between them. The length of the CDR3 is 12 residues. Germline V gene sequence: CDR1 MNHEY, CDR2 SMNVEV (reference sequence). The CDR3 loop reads CASRVGLYEQYF. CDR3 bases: TGTGCCAGCAGGGTTGGGCTCTACGAGCAGTACTTC.

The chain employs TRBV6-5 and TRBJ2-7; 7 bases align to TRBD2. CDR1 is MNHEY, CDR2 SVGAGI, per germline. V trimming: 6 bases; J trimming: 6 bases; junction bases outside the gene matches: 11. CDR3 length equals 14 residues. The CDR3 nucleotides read TGTGCCAGCAGAAGGACTAGTAGCAATCTCGAGCAGTACTTC. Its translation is CASRRTSSNLEQYF.

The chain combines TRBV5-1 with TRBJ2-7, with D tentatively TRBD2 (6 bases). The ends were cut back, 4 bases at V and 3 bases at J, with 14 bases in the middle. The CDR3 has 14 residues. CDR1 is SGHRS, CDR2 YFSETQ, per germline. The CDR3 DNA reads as TGCGCCAGCAGCCTGGGTGGTAGCGGCTACGAGCAGTACTTC. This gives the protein CASSLGGSGYEQYF.

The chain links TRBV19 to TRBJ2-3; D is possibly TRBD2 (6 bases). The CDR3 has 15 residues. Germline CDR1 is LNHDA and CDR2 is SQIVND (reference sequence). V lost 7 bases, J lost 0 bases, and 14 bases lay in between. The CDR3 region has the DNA TGTGCCAGTACCAAACTAGCTGCTAGCACAGATACGCAGTATTTT. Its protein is CASTKLAASTDTQYF.

The CDR3 sequence: CASSYSVDTYEQYF. The CDR3 bases are TGTGCCAGCAGTTACTCAGTAGATACCTACGAGCAGTACTTC. The chain couples TRBV6-5 to TRBJ2-7; D gene ambiguous. The CDR3 is 14 residues long. V dropped 0 bases and J dropped 2 bases, with 8 bases sitting between them. Germline CDR1 reads MNHEY; CDR2 reads SVGAGI.

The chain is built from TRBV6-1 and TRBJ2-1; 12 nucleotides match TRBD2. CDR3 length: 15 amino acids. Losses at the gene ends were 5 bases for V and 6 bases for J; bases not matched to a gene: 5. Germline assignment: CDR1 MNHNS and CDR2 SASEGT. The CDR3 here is CASSLRTSGANEQFF. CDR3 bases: TGTGCCAGCAGTTTGAGGACTAGCGGGGCCAATGAGCAGTTCTTC.

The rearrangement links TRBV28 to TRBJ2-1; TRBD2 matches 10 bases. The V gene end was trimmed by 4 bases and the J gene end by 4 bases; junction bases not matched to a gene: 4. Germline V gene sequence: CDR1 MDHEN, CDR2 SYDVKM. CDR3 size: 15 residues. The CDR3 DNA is TGTGCCAGCAGTTCCCTAGCGGGAGTTTACAATGAGCAGTTCTTC. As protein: CASSSLAGVYNEQFF. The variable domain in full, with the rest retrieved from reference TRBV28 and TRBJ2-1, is DVKVTQSSRYLVKRTGEKVFLECVQDMDHENMFWYRQDPGLGLRLIYFSYDVKMKEKGDIPEGYSVSREKKERFSLILESASTNQTSMYLCASSSLAGVYNEQFFGPGTRLTVL.

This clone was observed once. Written as DNA, the CDR3 is TGTGCCAGCAGTTTACAGGGGAGCCTAGCGGGGAGCTCCTACAATGAGCAGTTCTTC. It yields the protein CASSLQGSLAGSSYNEQFF. This rearrangement joins TRBV27 to TRBJ2-1, with 9 positions matching TRBD2. Germline V gives CDR1 MNHEY, CDR2 SMNVEV (reference sequence). V was pared by 2 bases and J by 0 bases, with 11 bases of the junction left unmatched. The CDR3 is 19 residues long.

CDR3 region: CAISESQGTGGQPQHF. For the CDR3, the DNA is TGTGCCATCAGTGAGTCGCAGGGGACAGGTGGGCAGCCCCAGCATTTT. The gene calls are TRBV10-3 and TRBJ1-5, with 8 positions matching TRBD1. Germline CDR1 reads ENHRY; CDR2 reads SYGVKD. CDR3 length: 16 residues. V lost 0 bases to trimming and J lost 7 bases; unmatched junction nucleotides: 8.